This T cell receptor beta chain was identified in a study of a mutant IDH1 vaccine in newly diagnosed glioma. Study in general: Previous care, which was radiotherapy, temozolomide, or both, most often involved both. The study held visit V12 at week 35 and visit V13 at week 47.

Overall study results and limits: The authors found pseudoprogression apparently unrelated to changes in top peripheral T cell clonotypes.

This table comes from immunoSEQ multiplex PCR, and its TCRdb copy is limited to in-frame clones, with some not included. The sample consists of tens of thousands of clones, about 71% of them appearing once. Time point defined: week 47, end of study. Vaccine doses each comprised 300 ug of mutant IDH1 20-mer peptide, with topical imiquimod. V was clipped by 4 bases and J by 1 base, with 9 bases between them. The CDR3 has 13 amino acids. Germline V gene sequence: CDR1 SGHDT, CDR2 YYEEEE. As for this clone: What it recognizes is unknown.

The specimen comprised PBMCs, sampled from a glioma patient whose treatment included an IDH1 peptide vaccine. The rearrangement joins TRBV5-6 to TRBJ2-7; D not certain. The source is a man in his forties or fifties with glioma. The CDR3 loop is CASSAPESYEQYF. The CDR3, as DNA: TGTGCCAGCAGCGCCCCGGAATCCTACGAGCAGTACTTC. The whole variable domain, remainder taken from reference TRBV5-6 and TRBJ2-7, is DAGVTQSPTHLIKTRGQQVTLRCSPKSGHDTVSWYQQALGQGPQFIFQYYEEEERQRGNFPDRFSGHQFPNYSSELNVNALLLGDSALYLCASSAPESYEQYFGPGTRLTVT.